The entry below gives a single T cell receptor beta chain sequence along with its context. Its antigen is unidentified. The authors extracted RNA and reverse transcribed it into cDNA as the sequencing template. Method: immunoSEQ multiplex PCR; TCRdb's copy keeps in-frame clones and lacks some. Altogether 100,000 to 150,000 clones are present, 61% being singletons, with the ten largest covering roughly 5%. Treatment indicated: oral pan-JAK inhibitor, 5-10 mg twice daily. This entry is derived from a study of CD8+ T cells in alopecia areata. For the study at large: Each day, treated patients took oral tofacitinib twice, at 5 to 10 mg per dose.

Broader study findings: Tofacitinib significantly decreased scalp clonality and expanded CD8+ clones among top 100.

Germline values: CDR1 SGDLS, CDR2 YYNGEE. The CDR3 has 16 amino acids. With 5 bases clipped from V and 0 bases from J, the junction kept 3 bases outside the gene matches. This clonotype was obtained from a human donor with alopecia areata. V is TRBV9 and J is TRBJ2-3, with 13 bases fitting TRBD2. The specimen comprised CD4+ T cells sorted from blood, sampled at week 4, from a patient treated with tofacitinib. The DNA of the CDR3 is TGTGCCAGCAGGGGGACTAGCGGGGAAAGCACAGATACGCAGTATTTT. Residues: CASRGTSGESTDTQYF.